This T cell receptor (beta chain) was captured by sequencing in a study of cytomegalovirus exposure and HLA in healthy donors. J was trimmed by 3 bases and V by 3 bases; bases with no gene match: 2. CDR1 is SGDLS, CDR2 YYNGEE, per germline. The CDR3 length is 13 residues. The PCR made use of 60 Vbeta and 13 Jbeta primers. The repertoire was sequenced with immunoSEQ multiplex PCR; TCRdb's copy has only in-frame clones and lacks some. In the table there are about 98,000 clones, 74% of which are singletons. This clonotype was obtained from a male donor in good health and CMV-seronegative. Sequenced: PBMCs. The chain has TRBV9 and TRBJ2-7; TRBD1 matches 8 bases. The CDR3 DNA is TGTGCCAGCAGCGCAGGGACAGGCTACGAGCAGTACTTC. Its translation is CASSAGTGYEQYF.